These 14 T cell receptor beta chains came from one sample sequenced in a study of blood T cell repertoires in COVID-19. The table came from immunoSEQ multiplex PCR; TCRdb's copy has only in-frame clones and leaves some out. The sample contains 270,000 or so clones, about 90% of which appear only once. What was sequenced was peripheral blood. Every receptor here comes from a woman in her twenties or thirties with COVID-19, enrolled during active disease.

The chain links TRBV7-9 to TRBJ1-1; 7 bases align to TRBD1. The germline CDR1 and CDR2 sequences are SEHNR and FQNEAQ (reference sequence). The CDR3 covers 14 residues. V dropped 5 bases and J dropped 7; count of bases not matched to a gene: 10. The CDR3 region is CASSQAGGTDEAFF. In DNA, the CDR3 is TGTGCCAGCAGCCAAGCGGGAGGGACAGATGAAGCTTTCTTT.

The V gene is TRBV7-9, the J gene TRBJ2-1; 8 bases are a match to TRBD2. The CDR3 consists of 13 residues. The V gene's germline CDR1 is SEHNR and CDR2 FQNEAQ (reference sequence). J gave up 14 bases and V 1 base, and 7 bases lay outside the gene matches. CDR3 in amino acids: CASSLVGVAGKFF. DNA for the CDR3: TGTGCCAGCAGCTTAGTTGGGGTAGCGGGGAAGTTCTTC.

The J gene is TRBJ2-7, the V gene TRBV6-1; weak D call: TRBD2 (6 bases). V lost 3 bases to trimming and J lost 6 bases, with 21 bases between them. The germline V gene has CDR1 MNHNS and CDR2 SASEGT. This CDR3 spans 16 amino acids. The CDR3 is CASSDSTGTHTSEQYF. The CDR3 DNA is TGTGCCAGCAGTGATTCCACCGGGACTCACACCTCCGAGCAGTACTTC.

This chain connects TRBV5-6 to TRBJ2-5; 7 nucleotides agree with TRBD2. The CDR3 extends over 14 amino acids. Germline CDR1 SGHDT, CDR2 YYEEEE. V trimming: 4 bases; J trimming: 4 bases; junction bases outside the gene matches: 7. CDR3 DNA: TGTGCCAGCAGCCCCGGACTAGGGGCAGAGACCCAGTACTTC. As protein: CASSPGLGAETQYF. Looking up the rest from reference TRBV5-6 and TRBJ2-5 gives the full variable domain: DAGVTQSPTHLIKTRGQQVTLRCSPKSGHDTVSWYQQALGQGPQFIFQYYEEEERQRGNFPDRFSGHQFPNYSSELNVNALLLGDSALYLCASSPGLGAETQYFGPGTRLLVL.

J is TRBJ2-7 and V is TRBV2; 8 bases are shared with TRBD1. V trimming: 5 bases; J trimming: 4 bases; junction bases outside the gene matches: 7. The CDR3 totals 14 residues. Per germline, CDR1 SNHLY and CDR2 FYNNEI. CDR3 sequence reads: CASSPRTGSYEQYF. CDR3 bases: TGTGCCAGCAGTCCGAGGACAGGGTCTTACGAGCAGTACTTC. The whole variable domain, remainder taken from reference TRBV2 and TRBJ2-7, is EPEVTQTPSHQVTQMGQEVILRCVPISNHLYFYWYRQILGQKVEFLVSFYNNEISEKSEIFDDQFSVERPDGSNFTLKIRSTKLEDSAMYFCASSPRTGSYEQYFGPGTRLTVT.

The genes are TRBV10-1 and TRBJ2-1; 11 bases line up with TRBD2. Germline values: CDR1 WNHNN, CDR2 SYGVQD (reference sequence). CDR3 length: 16 amino acids. Trimming removed 3 bases from V and 7 bases from J; junction bases left unmatched: 8. This CDR3 is CASSDLAGGPRNEQFF. The CDR3 region has the DNA TGCGCCAGCAGTGACCTAGCGGGGGGCCCTCGAAATGAGCAGTTCTTC.

The V gene is TRBV5-6, the J gene TRBJ1-2; 7 positions agree with TRBD1. Germline CDR1 SGHDT, CDR2 YYEEEE. Trimming removed 2 bases from V and 11 bases from J; junction bases left unmatched: 12. This CDR3 spans 14 amino acids. In DNA form, the CDR3 reads TGTGCCAGCAGCTTCAACCAGAATAACAGGGGTTACACCTTC. Residues: CASSFNQNNRGYTF.

This chain uses TRBV7-2 with TRBJ2-1, with D possibly being TRBD2 (5 bases). Looked up from germline, CDR1 is SGHTA and CDR2 is FQGNSA. V gave up 0 bases and J gave up 7 bases, with 13 bases separating them. This CDR3 has 15 amino acids. DNA of the CDR3: TGTGCCAGCAGCTTAGCGGCTAGAGGGCCTAATGAGCAGTTCTTC. This sequence encodes CASSLAARGPNEQFF.

CDR3 region: CASRPGQGGQPQHF. For the CDR3, the DNA is TGTGCCAGCAGACCTGGACAGGGCGGTCAGCCCCAGCATTTT. V and J are TRBV6-2 or TRBV6-3 and TRBJ1-5; TRBD1 agrees at 8 bases. Trimming took 6 bases from V and 6 from J; bases not matched to a gene: 7. The germline V gene has CDR1 MNHEY and CDR2 SVGEGT. This CDR3 comprises 14 residues.

The chain couples TRBV28 to TRBJ2-7; tentative D call: TRBD1 (5 bases). Trimming shortened V by 3 bases and J by 7 bases, and 16 bases separated the two germline ends. CDR3 length: 14 residues. Germline V lookup: CDR1 MDHEN, CDR2 SYDVKM. The CDR3 is CASSFNRGPGEQYF. The DNA for the CDR3 is TGTGCCAGCAGTTTTAATAGGGGTCCCGGAGAGCAGTACTTC.

The gene calls are TRBV7-9 and TRBJ1-6; 7 bases line up with TRBD1. J lost 8 bases, V lost 5 bases, and 6 bases had no gene match. The germline V gene encodes CDR1 SEHNR and CDR2 FQNEAQ (reference sequence). The CDR3 has 14 residues. The CDR3: CASSPRDRYSPLHF. The DNA for the CDR3 is TGTGCCAGCAGCCCCCGGGACAGATATTCACCCCTCCACTTT.

The V and J genes are TRBV2 and TRBJ1-1; TRBD1 matches at 7 bases. The CDR3 is 12 amino acids. The germline gives CDR1 SNHLY, CDR2 FYNNEI. The V segment lost 11 bases and the J segment 5 bases; nucleotides outside the gene matches: 8. The CDR3 bases are TGTGCCTTCAGGGGGGACGAGACTGAAGCTTTCTTT. Translated, it gives CAFRGDETEAFF.

The V and J genes are TRBV9 and TRBJ2-1; 15 nucleotides agree with TRBD2. V shed 7 bases, J shed 4 bases, and the junction held 6 bases outside the gene matches. The length of the CDR3 is 16 residues. In germline, CDR1 is SGDLS, CDR2 YYNGEE. The CDR3 region is CASRRTSGGGYNEQFF. The CDR3 bases are TGTGCCAGCCGCCGGACTAGCGGGGGGGGTTACAATGAGCAGTTCTTC.

The chain employs TRBV5-4 and TRBJ1-2; TRBD1 matches at 8 bases. This CDR3 contains 15 residues. After removal of 3 bases from V and 8 bases from J, the junction contained 12 bases not matched to a gene. CDR1 and CDR2 (germline): SGHNT, YYREEE (reference sequence). Written as DNA, the CDR3 is TGTGCCAGCAGCTCGCAGGGGGCGTCTCCGTACGGCTACACCTTC. Translating gives CASSSQGASPYGYTF.